Presented here are 13 T cell receptor beta chains from one specimen sequenced in a study of blood T cell repertoires in COVID-19. Profiled with immunoSEQ multiplex PCR; TCRdb holds only in-frame clones, not every one. The data contain some 110,000 clones, less than 90% of them singletons. What was sequenced was peripheral blood. These receptors came from a man aged 25-45 years with acute or convalescent COVID-19.

The rearrangement links TRBV7-9 to TRBJ1-2, with 7 nucleotides matching TRBD1. The trim removed 4 bases at V and 5 bases at J, leaving 7 bases unmatched. The CDR3 has 14 residues. Looked up from germline, CDR1 is SEHNR and CDR2 is FQNEAQ (reference sequence). CDR3 in DNA: TGTGCCAGCAGCTCGTCGGGACAGAGGTATGGCTACACCTTC. Protein sequence: CASSSSGQRYGYTF. Drawing the rest from reference TRBV7-9 and TRBJ1-2, the complete variable domain is DTGVSQNPRHKITKRGQNVTFRCDPISEHNRLYWYRQTLGQGPEFLTYFQNEAQLEKSRLLSDRFSAERPKGSFSTLEIQRTEQGDSAMYLCASSSSGQRYGYTFGSGTRLTVV.

The genes are TRBV19 and TRBJ2-3; 11 bases are shared with TRBD2. Germline CDR1 LNHDA, CDR2 SQIVND (reference sequence). The CDR3 has 15 amino acids. Trimming cost V 3 bases and J 8 bases; bases outside gene matches: 7. CDR3 DNA sequence: TGTGCCAGTAGTATTGCTAGCGGGAGGAAGAGTACGCAGTATTTT. This translates into CASSIASGRKSTQYF.

This clone appeared once. The chain couples TRBV5-1 to TRBJ1-4; D is unclear. The V end was cut by 4 bases, the J end by 8 bases, with 12 bases between. Germline values: CDR1 SGHRS, CDR2 YFSETQ. The CDR3 length is 13 residues. CDR3 sequence reads: CASSVGPAEKLFF. The CDR3 bases are TGCGCCAGCAGCGTGGGCCCTGCGGAAAAACTGTTTTTT.

This chain links TRBV9 with TRBJ1-1; TRBD1 is a possible D gene (6 bases). V lost 4 bases, J lost 3 bases, and 13 bases lay in between. Germline V gene lookup returns CDR1 SGDLS and CDR2 YYNGEE. This CDR3 is built from 14 residues. DNA of the CDR3: TGTGCCAGCAGCCAGACCCAGGGGTACACTGAAGCTTTCTTT. Translation gives CASSQTQGYTEAFF.

The chain joins TRBV19 to TRBJ2-1; D ambiguous. V was shortened by 2 bases and J by 8 bases, with 13 bases between the two germline ends. CDR1 is LNHDA, CDR2 SQIVND, per germline (reference sequence). CDR3 length: 14 amino acids. CDR3 in amino acids: CASSIILDLDEQFF. CDR3 bases: TGTGCCAGTAGTATAATCCTAGATCTGGATGAGCAGTTCTTC.

The V gene is TRBV7-3, the J gene TRBJ2-2, with TRBD1 matching 7 bases. Per germline, CDR1 SGHTA and CDR2 FQGTGA. CDR3 length equals 15 residues. V lost 8 bases, J lost 3 bases, and 9 bases stayed unmatched. CDR3 DNA sequence: TGTGCCAGCTCCCCGGACAGGCGGCACACCGGGGAGCTGTTTTTT. Residues: CASSPDRRHTGELFF.

The count of this clone is one. The gene calls are TRBV5-5 and TRBJ2-1, with D possibly TRBD2 on 6 matching bases. The CDR3 runs to 15 residues. Trimming removed 2 bases at V and 4 bases at J, with 13 bases between. Germline loops: CDR1 SGHKS, CDR2 YYEKEE (reference sequence). CDR3 DNA sequence: TGTGCCAGCAGCTTTGGTTATGGAGGGTACAATGAGCAGTTCTTC. It translates to CASSFGYGGYNEQFF.

J is TRBJ1-2 and V is TRBV7-9; a possible D gene is TRBD1 (6 bases). The CDR3 length is 15 residues. V was clipped by 0 bases and J by 4 bases, with 12 bases between them. CDR1 SEHNR and CDR2 FQNEAQ come from the germline V gene (reference sequence). CDR3 DNA sequence: TGTGCCAGCAGCTTAGCGGGGGCGGAAATCTATGGCTACACCTTC. Encoded protein: CASSLAGAEIYGYTF.

This rearrangement joins TRBV3-1 (or the pseudogene TRBV3-2) to TRBJ2-2, with 12 bases aligning to TRBD2. Germline CDR1 reads LGHDT; CDR2 reads YNNKEL (reference sequence). J was trimmed by 3 bases and V by 6 bases; bases with no gene match: 8. There are 17 residues in the CDR3. The CDR3: CASRRLAGAGDTGELFF. DNA for the CDR3: TGTGCCAGCAGAAGACTAGCGGGAGCGGGGGACACCGGGGAGCTGTTTTTT.

The chain couples TRBV6-1 to TRBJ1-4; 10 nucleotides agree with TRBD1. The CDR3 spans 15 residues. V was clipped by 3 bases and J by 13 bases; unmatched bases: 11. Germline V gene data show CDR1 as MNHNS and CDR2 as SASEGT. For the CDR3, the DNA is TGTGCCAGCAGTGAGGTTGGGACAGGGGTTTTTGTACTGTTTTTT. Its translation: CASSEVGTGVFVLFF.

The gene calls are TRBV4-3 and TRBJ2-4; 11 bases agree with TRBD2. The CDR3 length is 14 residues. Germline CDR1 and CDR2: LGHNA and YSLEER. The V gene end was trimmed by 4 bases and the J gene end by 9 bases; junction bases not matched to a gene: 5. This CDR3 is CASSPLAGEGIQYF. CDR3 sequence (DNA): TGCGCCAGCAGCCCACTAGCGGGAGAGGGCATTCAGTACTTC.

The rearrangement uses TRBV4-3 and TRBJ2-2, with TRBD1 matching 9 bases. The CDR3 is made up of 16 amino acids. Germline loops: CDR1 LGHNA, CDR2 YSLEER. V shed 0 bases and J 3 bases; nucleotides not matched to a gene: 2. In nucleotides, the CDR3 is TGCGCCAGCAGCCAAGATTGGACAGGGGACACCGGGGAGCTGTTTTTT. Amino acids: CASSQDWTGDTGELFF.

The chain employs TRBV19 and TRBJ1-2; no clear D gene. Germline V gene data show CDR1 as LNHDA and CDR2 as SQIVND (reference sequence). This CDR3 has 12 amino acids. Deletions cut 6 bases from V and 1 base from J, with 6 bases between. The CDR3 here is CASSRLNYGYTF. Here the CDR3 DNA reads TGTGCCAGTAGCCGACTTAACTATGGCTACACCTTC. Together with reference TRBV19 and TRBJ1-2, the CDR3 gives the full variable domain: DGGITQSPKYLFRKEGQNVTLSCEQNLNHDAMYWYRQDPGQGLRLIYYSQIVNDFQKGDIAEGYSVSREKKESFPLTVTSAQKNPTAFYLCASSRLNYGYTFGSGTRLTVV.